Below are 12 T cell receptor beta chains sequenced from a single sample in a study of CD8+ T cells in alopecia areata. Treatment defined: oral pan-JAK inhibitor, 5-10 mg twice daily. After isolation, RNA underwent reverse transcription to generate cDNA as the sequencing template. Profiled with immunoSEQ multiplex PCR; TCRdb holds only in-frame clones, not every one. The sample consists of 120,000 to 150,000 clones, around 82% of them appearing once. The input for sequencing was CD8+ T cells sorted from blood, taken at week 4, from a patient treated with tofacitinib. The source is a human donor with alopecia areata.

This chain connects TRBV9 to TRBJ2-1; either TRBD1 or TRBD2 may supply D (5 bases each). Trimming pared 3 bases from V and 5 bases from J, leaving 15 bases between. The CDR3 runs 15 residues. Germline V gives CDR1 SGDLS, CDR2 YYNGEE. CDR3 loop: CASSDRDGGDNEQFF. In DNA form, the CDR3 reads TGTGCCAGCAGCGACCGGGACGGTGGTGACAATGAGCAGTTCTTC.

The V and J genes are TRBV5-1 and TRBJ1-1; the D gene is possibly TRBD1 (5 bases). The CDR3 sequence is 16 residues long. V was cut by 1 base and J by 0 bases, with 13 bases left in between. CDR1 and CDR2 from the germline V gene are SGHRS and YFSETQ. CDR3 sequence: CASSLLGDAMNTEAFF. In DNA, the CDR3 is TGCGCCAGCAGCTTGCTAGGGGATGCGATGAACACTGAAGCTTTCTTT. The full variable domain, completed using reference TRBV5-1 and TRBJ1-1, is KAGVTQTPRYLIKTRGQQVTLSCSPISGHRSVSWYQQTPGQGLQFLFEYFSETQRNKGNFPGRFSGRQFSNSRSEMNVSTLELGDSALYLCASSLLGDAMNTEAFFGQGTRLTVV.

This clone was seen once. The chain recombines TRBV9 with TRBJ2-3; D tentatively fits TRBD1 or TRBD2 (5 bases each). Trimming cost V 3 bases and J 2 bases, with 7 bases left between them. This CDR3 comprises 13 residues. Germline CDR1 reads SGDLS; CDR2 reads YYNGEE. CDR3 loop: CASSGGTTDTQYF. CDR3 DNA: TGTGCCAGCAGCGGTGGGACCACAGATACGCAGTATTTT.

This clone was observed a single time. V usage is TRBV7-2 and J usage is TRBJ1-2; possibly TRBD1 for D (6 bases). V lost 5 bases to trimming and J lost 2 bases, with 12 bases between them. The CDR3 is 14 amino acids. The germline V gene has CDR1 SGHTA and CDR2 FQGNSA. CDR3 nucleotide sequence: TGTGCCAGCAGCCCCCAGGACAGCAACTATGGCTACACCTTC. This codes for CASSPQDSNYGYTF.

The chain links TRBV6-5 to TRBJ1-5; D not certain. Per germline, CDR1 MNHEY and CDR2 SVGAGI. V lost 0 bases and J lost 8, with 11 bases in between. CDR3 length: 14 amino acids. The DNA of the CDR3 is TGTGCCAGCAGTTACTCGGCAGTCGGGGAGCCCCAGCATTTT. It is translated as CASSYSAVGEPQHF.

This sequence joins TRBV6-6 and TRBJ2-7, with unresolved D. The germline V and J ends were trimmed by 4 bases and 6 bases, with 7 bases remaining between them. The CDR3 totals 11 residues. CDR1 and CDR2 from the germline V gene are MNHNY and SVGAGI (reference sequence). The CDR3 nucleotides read TGTGCCAGCAGTTTCAGGCTCGAGCAGTACTTC. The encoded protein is CASSFRLEQYF.

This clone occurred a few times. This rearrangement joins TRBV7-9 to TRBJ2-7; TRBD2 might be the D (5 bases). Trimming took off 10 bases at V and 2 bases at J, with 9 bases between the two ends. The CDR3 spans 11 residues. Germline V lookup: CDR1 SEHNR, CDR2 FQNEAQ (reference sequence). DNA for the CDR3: TGTGCCATCGGGGAACCCTACGAGCAGTACTTC. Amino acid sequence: CAIGEPYEQYF.

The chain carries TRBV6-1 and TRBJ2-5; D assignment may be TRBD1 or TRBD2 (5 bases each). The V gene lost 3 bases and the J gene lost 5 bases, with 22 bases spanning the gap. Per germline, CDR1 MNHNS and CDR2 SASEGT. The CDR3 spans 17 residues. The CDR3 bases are TGTGCCAGCAGTGATGCGCCGGGACCCAGGGCCGGGGAGACCCAGTACTTC. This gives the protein CASSDAPGPRAGETQYF.

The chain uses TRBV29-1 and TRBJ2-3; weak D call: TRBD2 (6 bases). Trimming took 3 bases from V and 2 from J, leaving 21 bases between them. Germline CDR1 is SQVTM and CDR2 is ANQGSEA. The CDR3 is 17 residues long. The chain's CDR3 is CSVDWSGRRGLTDTQYF. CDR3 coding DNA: TGCAGCGTTGATTGGTCTGGACGGCGGGGACTCACAGATACGCAGTATTTT.

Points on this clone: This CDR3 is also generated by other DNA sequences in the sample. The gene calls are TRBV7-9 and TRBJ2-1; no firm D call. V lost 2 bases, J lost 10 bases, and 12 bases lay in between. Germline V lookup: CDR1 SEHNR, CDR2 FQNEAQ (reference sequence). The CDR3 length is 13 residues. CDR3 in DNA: TGTGCCAGCAGCTTACCGTCGGGCTACGAGCAGTTCTTC. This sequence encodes CASSLPSGYEQFF.

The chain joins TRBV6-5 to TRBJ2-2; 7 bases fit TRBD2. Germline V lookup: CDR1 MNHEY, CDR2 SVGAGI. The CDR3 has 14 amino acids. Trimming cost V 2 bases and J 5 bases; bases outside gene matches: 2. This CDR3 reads CASSYGGGTGELFF. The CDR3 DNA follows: TGTGCCAGCAGTTACGGGGGAGGGACCGGGGAGCTGTTTTTT.

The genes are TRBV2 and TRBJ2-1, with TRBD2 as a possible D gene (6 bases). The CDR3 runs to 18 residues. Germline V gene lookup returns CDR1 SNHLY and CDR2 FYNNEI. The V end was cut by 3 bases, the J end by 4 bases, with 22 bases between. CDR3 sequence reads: CASSEDPAGGSSYNEQFF. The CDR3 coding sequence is TGTGCCAGCAGTGAGGATCCTGCCGGGGGTTCGTCATACAATGAGCAGTTCTTC.